This TCR beta chain appears in the sequencing data of a study of blood T cell repertoires in COVID-19 (dated by TCRdb to between 2020 and 2021). The study in broad terms: Samples covering the acute and convalescent phases of COVID-19 were provided by collaborators in the United States, Italy and Spain. Sample metadata almost always included a de-identified subject ID, COVID-19 status, age in years and sex. The samples were drawn from the first 160 participants of the ongoing ImmuneRACE study and from roughly 1,300 subjects provided by 6 global collaborators. Where HLA class I and class II types were available, the types were taken from metadata supplied by the sample provider, not from assay-based typing. The material from the prospective study consisted of cDNA or gDNA derived from T cells, B-cell-depleted T cells, or PBMCs. Deeply sampled blood TCRbeta repertoires from subjects exposed to, actively infected with, or recovered from COVID-19 were included in the dataset. The repertoires were released in a freely available public database meant as a resource for research on the immune response to SARS-CoV-2. Summary of the overall study and its limitations: The amount of clinical and demographic metadata varied by source and participant and was provided uncurated.

The immunoSEQ Assay, a bias-controlled multiplex PCR, was used to amplify TCRbeta CDR3 regions from genomic DNA. From the authors' description of their analysis: Within the assay, amplification of reference gene primers was used to estimate how many nucleated cells each sample contained. To quantify the absolute abundance of each unique TCRbeta CDR3 rearrangement, sequence reads were collapsed and filtered. For each sample, productive Simpson clonality was calculated by taking the square root of Simpson's diversity index across productive rearrangements. The table comes from immuneACCESS by way of TCRdb, which keeps in-frame sequences with V and J called. Part of the clones is missing from these tables; in studies checked, under half for an unresolved V gene and the rest for unknown reasons. V and J calls and clone size follow that table, whereas D and trimming were derived from the DNA. The sample includes 70,000 to 95,000 clones, with roughly nine tenths observed a single time. The ten largest clonotypes hold about 2% of the sample.

At the junction V is shortened by 0 bases and J by 0 bases, with 7 bases in between. Including cysteine and phenylalanine, the CDR3 has 15 amino acids. The kept DNA is CDR3 alone, 45 bases in frame from the first base. Remarks on this clone: Its binding antigen is unknown. Base-call qualities are not available, and no considerably larger clone is one nucleotide away.

The collaborating institutions used their own protocols to collect whole blood in K2EDTA tubes. Collaborator samples were shipped for TCRbeta analysis as frozen whole blood, isolated PBMCs, or DNA extracted from either sample type. The rearranged chain carries TRBV5-3 and TRBJ1-5; a tentative D match to TRBD1 spans 5 bases. TRBV5-3 belongs to the ORF category, with a function that is uncertain. The material sequenced was peripheral blood. The origin of this receptor is a man between 50 and 59 years old with acute or convalescent COVID-19. Read as DNA, the sequence is TGTGCCAGAAGCTTGGTGGGGCATAGCAATCAGCCCCAGCATTTT. This is translated as CARSLVGHSNQPQHF.